This TCR beta chain was recorded in a study of shared clonotypes between healthy human individuals. General study points: Relative to clonotypes present in all four donors, those not shared had lower generation probabilities.

The CDR3 has 14 amino acids. V lost 4 bases, J lost 6 bases, and 16 bases lay in between. Per the germline V gene, CDR1 is SGHNT and CDR2 is YYREEE (reference sequence). The method was immunoSEQ multiplex PCR; TCRdb's version includes in-frame clones alone and lacks a portion of them. The data show around 370,000 clones, with roughly 96% seen just once and around 0.32% held by the top ten. A word on this clone: Antigen unknown.

The receptor's source is a man younger than 40 in good health. What was sequenced was memory CD8+ T cells sorted from blood. The subset is: CD45RO+ cells pooled with CCR7-negative TemRA cells. This chain links TRBV5-4 with TRBJ1-2, with D possibly matching TRBD1 (6 bases). CDR3 amino acids: CASSGGLRSNGYTF. CDR3 in DNA: TGTGCCAGCAGCGGGGGGCTCCGCTCTAATGGCTACACCTTC.